These T cell receptor beta chains were read from a single sample in a study of T cell responses to AZD1222 COVID-19 vaccine. Clones were read by immunoSEQ multiplex PCR, and TCRdb kept only the in-frame ones, dropping some. The sample records about 150,000 clones, 80% to 95% being singletons. The specimen comprised peripheral blood, sampled 28 days after the second AZD1222 dose. Source of these receptors: an adult who received the AZD1222 COVID-19 vaccine. The CDR3 runs from the conserved cysteine through the conserved F or W. The order of the fields is D gene, clone size, V gene, J gene, CDR3 protein, CDR3 DNA. A D gene is named only where the DNA matches it firmly. The size entry is marked missing in some rows and otherwise reads once, few, many or a size class.

>TRBD1|.|TRBV19|TRBJ2-7
CASSNRGSPYEQYF
TGTGCCAGTAGTAACAGGGGTTCTCCCTACGAGCAGTACTTC
>.|.|TRBV7-2|TRBJ2-7
CASSQLTRAYEQYF
TGTGCCAGCAGCCAACTAACCAGAGCCTACGAGCAGTACTTC
>.|.|TRBV6-5|TRBJ1-1
CASSSGRSNTEAFF
TGTGCCAGCAGTTCGGGGAGGTCGAACACTGAAGCTTTCTTT
>.|.|TRBV10-3|TRBJ2-7
CAISGGGWSGPLSEQYF
TGTGCCATCAGTGGAGGGGGGTGGTCGGGACCCCTTTCCGAGCAGTACTTC
>.|once|TRBV28|TRBJ1-1
CASSLNWGIEAFF
TGTGCCAGCAGTTTAAATTGGGGAATCGAAGCTTTCTTT
>.|.|TRBV5-4|TRBJ2-7
CASSSGNSYEQYF
TGTGCCAGCAGCTCGGGAAACTCCTACGAGCAGTACTTC
>TRBD2|.|TRBV7-2|TRBJ2-3
CASSLVWAGGQDTQYF
TGTGCCAGCAGCTTAGTATGGGCGGGGGGGCAAGATACGCAGTATTTT
>.|.|TRBV2|TRBJ1-3
CASSRDIGNTIYF
TGTGCCAGCAGTAGGGATATTGGAAACACCATATATTTT
>.|.|TRBV9|TRBJ2-2
CASSPSLGELFF
TGTGCCAGCAGCCCATCCCTTGGGGAGCTGTTTTTT
>.|.|TRBV18|TRBJ1-4
CASSSRRLGEKLFF
TGTGCCAGCTCATCACGCCGTTTGGGTGAAAAACTGTTTTTT
>.|.|TRBV9|TRBJ1-3
CASSPVGRSEHTIYF
TGTGCCAGCAGCCCAGTGGGGCGGTCGGAACACACCATATATTTT
>.|few|TRBV7-3|TRBJ1-1
CASSLTVSAAEAFF
TGTGCCAGCAGCTTAACCGTTAGCGCAGCTGAAGCTTTCTTT